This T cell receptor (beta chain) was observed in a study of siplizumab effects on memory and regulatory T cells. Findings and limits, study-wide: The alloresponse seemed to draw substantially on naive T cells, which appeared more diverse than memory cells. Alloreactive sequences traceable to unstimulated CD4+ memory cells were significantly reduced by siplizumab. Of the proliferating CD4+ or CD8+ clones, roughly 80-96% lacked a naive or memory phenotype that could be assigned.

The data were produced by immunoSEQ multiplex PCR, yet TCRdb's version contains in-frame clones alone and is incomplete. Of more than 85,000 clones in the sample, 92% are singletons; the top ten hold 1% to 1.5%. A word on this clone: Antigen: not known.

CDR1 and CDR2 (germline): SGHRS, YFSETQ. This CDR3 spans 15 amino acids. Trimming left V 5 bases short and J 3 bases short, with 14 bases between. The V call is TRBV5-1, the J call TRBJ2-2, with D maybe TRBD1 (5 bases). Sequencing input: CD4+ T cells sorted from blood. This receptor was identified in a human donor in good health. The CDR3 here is CASSVQGSDTGELFF. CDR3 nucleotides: TGCGCCAGCAGTGTTCAGGGTTCGGACACCGGGGAGCTGTTTTTT.